The following is a TCR beta chain sequence with its context. The data were produced by immunoSEQ multiplex PCR, yet TCRdb's version contains in-frame clones alone and is incomplete. This table has approximately 2,300,000 clones, around 90% appearing once. The data stem from a study of shared clonotypes between healthy human individuals. The CDR3 is made up of 10 amino acids. Germline loops: CDR1 DFQATT, CDR2 SNEGSKA (reference sequence). V lost 4 bases and J 12 bases, leaving 10 bases between the germline ends. J is TRBJ2-1 and V is TRBV20-1; possibly TRBD2 for D (6 bases). Sequencing input: naive CD4+ T cells from PBMCs. The subset here: CD45RA+ positively selected. The TCR comes from a man aged 18 to 30 in good health. Some clones in this sample may be carry-over from other donors' samples. The CDR3 DNA reads as TGCAGTGCTAATGGACTACGGCAGTTCTTC. This translates into CSANGLRQFF.